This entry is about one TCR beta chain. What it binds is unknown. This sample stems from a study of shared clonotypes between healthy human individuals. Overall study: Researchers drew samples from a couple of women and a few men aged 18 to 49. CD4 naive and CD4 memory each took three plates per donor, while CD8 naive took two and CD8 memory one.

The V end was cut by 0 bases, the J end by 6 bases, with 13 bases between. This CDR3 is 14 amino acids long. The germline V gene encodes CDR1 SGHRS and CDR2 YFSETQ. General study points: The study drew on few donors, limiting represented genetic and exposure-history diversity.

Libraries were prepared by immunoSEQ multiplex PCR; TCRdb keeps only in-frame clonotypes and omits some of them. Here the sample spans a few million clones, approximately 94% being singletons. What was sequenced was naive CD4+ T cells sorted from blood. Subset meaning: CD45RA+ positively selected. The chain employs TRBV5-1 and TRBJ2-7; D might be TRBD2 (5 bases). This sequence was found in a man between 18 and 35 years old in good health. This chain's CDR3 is CASSLAGVGGEQYF. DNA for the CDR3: TGCGCCAGCAGCTTGGCCGGGGTCGGTGGCGAGCAGTACTTC. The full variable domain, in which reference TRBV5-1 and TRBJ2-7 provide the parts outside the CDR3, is KAGVTQTPRYLIKTRGQQVTLSCSPISGHRSVSWYQQTPGQGLQFLFEYFSETQRNKGNFPGRFSGRQFSNSRSEMNVSTLELGDSALYLCASSLAGVGGEQYFGPGTRLTVT.